The 5 T cell receptor beta chains presented below share a single source sample, sequenced in a study of T cells in Graves' hyperthyroidism and ophthalmopathy. RNA transcripts gave rise to amplified TCR beta CDR3 regions. The TCR CDR3 was amplified in a first-round RT-PCR using the HTBI primer set. TCRdb fed the multiplex PCR reads into MiXCR, producing one record per CDR3 protein. The sample holds 95,000 to 100,000 distinct CDR3 sequences, roughly half seen once. The sample consisted of blood. Receptors were obtained from a woman in her forties with Graves' hyperthyroidism.

The chain is built from TRBV19 and TRBJ2-3; TRBD1 agrees at 7 bases. V trimming: 2 bases; J trimming: 1 base; junction bases outside the gene matches: 3. The CDR3 totals 15 residues. Per the germline V gene, CDR1 is LNHDA and CDR2 is SQIVND (reference sequence). DNA for the CDR3: TGTGCCAGTAGTATACGACAGGGAGGCACAGATACGCAGTATTTT. This translates into CASSIRQGGTDTQYF. The variable domain in full, completed from reference TRBV19 and TRBJ2-3, reads DGGITQSPKYLFRKEGQNVTLSCEQNLNHDAMYWYRQDPGQGLRLIYYSQIVNDFQKGDIAEGYSVSREKKESFPLTVTSAQKNPTAFYLCASSIRQGGTDTQYFGPGTRLTVL.

In nucleotides, the CDR3 is TGTGCCAGCAGCCGGGGGCAGGGACAATCACCCCTCCACTTT. The encoded protein is CASSRGQGQSPLHF. This chain links TRBV9 with TRBJ1-6; possible D gene TRBD1, 6 bases. The ends were cut back, 4 bases at V and 10 bases at J, with 15 bases in the middle. The CDR3 spans 14 residues. Looked up from germline, CDR1 is SGDLS and CDR2 is YYNGEE.

In regard to this clonotype: A read error may explain this, as a much larger clone is one base away. This chain joins TRBV5-1 and TRBJ1-2; no reliable D call. The CDR3 length is 14 residues. Germline CDR1 reads SGHRS; CDR2 reads YFSETQ. CDR3 residues: CASSLGLNDYGCTF. CDR3 bases: TGCGCCAGCAGCCTGGGGTTGAATGACTATGGCTGCACCTTC.

Concerning this clonotype itself: The CDR3 carries no conserved terminal phenylalanine or tryptophan, so it likely arises from a read error. This chain joins TRBV5-1 and TRBJ2-7, with D perhaps TRBD1 (6 bases). Trimming cost V 2 bases and J 2 bases, with 17 bases left between them. The CDR3 runs to 16 residues. CDR1 and CDR2 (germline): SGHRS, YFSETQ. The CDR3 DNA follows: TGCGCCAGCAGCTTAGAGTTCGGACAGAGACCCTACGAGCAGTACCTC. It codes for CASSLEFGQRPYEQYL.

The rearrangement links TRBV7-9 to TRBJ2-6, with D tentatively TRBD1 (5 bases). V was shortened by 7 bases and J by 4 bases, with 17 bases between the two germline ends. The CDR3 totals 16 residues. Germline CDR1 and CDR2: SEHNR and FQNEAQ (reference sequence). As DNA, the CDR3 is TGTGCCAGCACTCCGGACACGAACACCGGGGCCAACGTCCTGACTTTC. The encoded protein is CASTPDTNTGANVLTF. The complete variable domain, with remaining parts taken from reference TRBV7-9 and TRBJ2-6, reads DTGVSQNPRHKITKRGQNVTFRCDPISEHNRLYWYRQTLGQGPEFLTYFQNEAQLEKSRLLSDRFSAERPKGSFSTLEIQRTEQGDSAMYLCASTPDTNTGANVLTFGAGSRLTVL.